These 28 T cell receptor beta chains share one sample of origin, sequenced in a study of Ad26.COV2.S vaccination and SARS-CoV-2 variants. Repertoires were generated with immunoSEQ multiplex PCR, while TCRdb's copy carries only in-frame clones and drops some. The sample holds hundreds of thousands of clones, roughly 90% seen once. The sample's treatment: roughly 19 received Ad26.COV2.S at low or high dose, single or two shots; five or six received placebo; per-sample allocation not given. Sampling took place 63 days after the first vaccine or placebo injection. Sequences were derived from peripheral blood, sampled in a trial of Ad26.COV2.S vaccine versus placebo. The receptors were sampled from a person between 18 and 65 years old who received the Ad26.COV2.S COVID-19 vaccine or a placebo.

On this clone itself: Other DNA sequences in the sample encode the same CDR3. V and J are TRBV5-4 and TRBJ2-3; the D gene is possibly TRBD1 (6 bases). V lost 0 bases and J 2 bases, leaving 10 bases between the germline ends. Germline V gene lookup returns CDR1 SGHNT and CDR2 YYREEE (reference sequence). The CDR3 extends over 15 amino acids. CDR3 nucleotide sequence: TGTGCCAGCAGCTTGGGCAGGGGATCCACAGATACGCAGTATTTT. Residues: CASSLGRGSTDTQYF. Together with reference TRBV5-4 and TRBJ2-3, the CDR3 gives the full variable domain: ETGVTQSPTHLIKTRGQQVTLRCSSQSGHNTVSWYQQALGQGPQFIFQYYREEENGRGNFPPRFSGLQFPNYSSELNVNALELDDSALYLCASSLGRGSTDTQYFGPGTRLTVL.

The chain recombines TRBV24-1 with TRBJ2-1, with 8 bases fitting TRBD2. CDR1 is KGHDR, CDR2 SFDVKD, per germline. V lost 7 bases and J lost 5; bases outside the gene matches: 6. This CDR3 comprises 14 residues. DNA for the CDR3: TGTGCCACCAGGGCAGCGGGGGAGAACAATGAGCAGTTCTTC. It yields the protein CATRAAGENNEQFF.

This clone appeared a few times. The chain carries TRBV6-5 and TRBJ1-1; TRBD1 is a possible D gene (6 bases). Germline V lookup: CDR1 MNHEY, CDR2 SVGAGI. This CDR3 is built from 15 residues. Trimming took 5 bases from V and 0 from J, leaving 13 bases between them. The CDR3, as DNA: TGTGCCAGCAGTAACAAACAGGGAATGAACACTGAAGCTTTCTTT. It encodes CASSNKQGMNTEAFF.

This chain connects TRBV30 to TRBJ2-6; D gene uncertain. This CDR3 is 19 amino acids long. Germline V gene sequence: CDR1 GTSNPN, CDR2 SVGIG (reference sequence). The germline V and J ends were trimmed by 2 bases and 0 bases, with 20 bases remaining between them. In DNA, the CDR3 is TGTGCCTGGAGTAGGTTAGGTCGGGCTTCCCTCTCTGGGGCCAACGTCCTGACTTTC. Its translation: CAWSRLGRASLSGANVLTF. Based on the CDR3 plus reference TRBV30 and TRBJ2-6, the full variable domain is SQTIHQWPATLVQPVGSPLSLECTVEGTSNPNLYWYRQAAGRGLQLLFYSVGIGQISSEVPQNLSASRPQDRQFILSSKKLLLSDSGFYLCAWSRLGRASLSGANVLTFGAGSRLTVL.

V is TRBV5-6 and J is TRBJ2-7; the D gene is possibly TRBD2 (5 bases). The V gene lost 2 bases and the J gene lost 0 bases, with 9 bases spanning the gap. The CDR3 runs to 14 residues. Germline V gives CDR1 SGHDT, CDR2 YYEEEE. The CDR3 loop reads CASSFGLSSYEQYF. The DNA for the CDR3 is TGTGCCAGCAGCTTCGGACTGAGCTCCTACGAGCAGTACTTC.

The J gene is TRBJ1-5, the V gene TRBV19; D gene ambiguous. This CDR3 contains 15 residues. Germline-derived CDR1 and CDR2 are LNHDA and SQIVND (reference sequence). The V gene lost 5 bases and the J gene lost 0 bases, with 11 bases spanning the gap. The CDR3 loop is CASSEVGGSNQPQHF. CDR3 DNA: TGTGCCAGTAGTGAGGTCGGAGGTAGCAATCAGCCCCAGCATTTT. Full variable domain (remainder filled in from reference TRBV19 and TRBJ1-5): DGGITQSPKYLFRKEGQNVTLSCEQNLNHDAMYWYRQDPGQGLRLIYYSQIVNDFQKGDIAEGYSVSREKKESFPLTVTSAQKNPTAFYLCASSEVGGSNQPQHFGDGTRLSIL.

V usage is TRBV10-3 and J usage is TRBJ2-3; TRBD2 aligns across 12 bases. This CDR3 region has 15 residues. Germline CDR1 ENHRY, CDR2 SYGVKD. With 5 bases clipped from V and 3 bases from J, the junction kept 3 bases outside the gene matches. CDR3 loop: CAISSGLAGTDTQYF. The CDR3 coding sequence is TGTGCCATCAGTTCCGGACTAGCGGGGACAGATACGCAGTATTTT.

The genes are TRBV5-1 and TRBJ2-2; D call uncertain. V was pared by 4 bases and J by 7 bases, with 14 bases between. There are 14 residues in the CDR3. The germline V gene has CDR1 SGHRS and CDR2 YFSETQ. CDR3 region: CASSVGEWGGELFF. The CDR3 DNA sequence: TGCGCCAGCAGCGTCGGAGAGTGGGGCGGGGAGCTGTTTTTT.

The J gene is TRBJ2-7, the V gene TRBV13; 8 bases align to TRBD1. The germline CDR1 and CDR2 sequences are PRHDT and FYEKMQ (reference sequence). The V and J ends lost 4 bases and 4 bases, in that order; junction bases with no gene match: 6. The CDR3 is 14 residues long. The CDR3: CASSSRTGKYEQYF. CDR3 in DNA: TGTGCCAGCAGCTCGCGGACAGGGAAATACGAGCAGTACTTC.

The chain couples TRBV7-3 to TRBJ2-2; D could derive from TRBD1 or TRBD2 (5 bases each). Germline CDR1 is SGHTA and CDR2 is FQGTGA. There are 14 residues in the CDR3. V lost 5 bases to trimming and J lost 8 bases, with 15 bases between them. CDR3 amino acids: CASSPSKGTGELFF. In DNA, the CDR3 is TGTGCCAGCAGCCCCAGTAAGGGGACGGGGGAGCTGTTTTTT.

The rearrangement uses TRBV21-1 and TRBJ1-1. TRBV21-1 is labeled a pseudogene. This CDR3 region has 8 residues. In nucleotides, the CDR3 is TGTGCCAGCAGGGAAGCTTTCTTT. Translation gives CASREAFF.

The gene calls are TRBV4-3 and TRBJ1-3; D unclear. V lost 0 bases and J lost 1, with 7 bases in between. The germline gives CDR1 LGHNA, CDR2 YSLEER. The CDR3 is 15 amino acids. The CDR3 loop reads CASSQDPGSGNTIYF. The CDR3 nucleotides are TGCGCCAGCAGCCAAGATCCGGGTTCTGGAAACACCATATATTTT.

V and J are TRBV7-9 and TRBJ2-7; 7 nucleotides line up with TRBD2. The CDR3 sequence is 14 residues long. With 11 bases clipped from V and 4 bases from J, the junction kept 14 bases outside the gene matches. In germline, CDR1 is SEHNR, CDR2 FQNEAQ (reference sequence). The CDR3 protein is CASGGTGAIYEQYF. The CDR3, as DNA: TGTGCCTCGGGAGGAACCGGGGCGATTTACGAGCAGTACTTC.

This rearrangement joins TRBV5-6 to TRBJ2-5; D is unclear. The CDR3 consists of 17 residues. CDR1 SGHDT and CDR2 YYEEEE come from the germline V gene. Trimming left V 2 bases short and J 0 bases short, with 17 bases between. The CDR3 nucleotides are TGTGCCAGCAGCTTTACCCCCTCACCCCCGTACCAAGAGACCCAGTACTTC. Translated: CASSFTPSPPYQETQYF.

The chain combines TRBV4-2 with TRBJ1-5; possibly TRBD1 for D (6 bases). CDR1 and CDR2 from the germline V gene are LGHNA and YNFKEQ. The CDR3 length is 15 residues. V lost 0 bases, J lost 1 base, and 7 bases lay in between. The CDR3 here is CASSQDTGSNQPQHF. The CDR3 DNA reads TGTGCCAGCAGCCAAGATACAGGGAGCAATCAGCCCCAGCATTTT.

V gene TRBV10-2 combines with J gene TRBJ1-2; D unresolved. This CDR3 is 15 amino acids long. CDR1 WSHSY and CDR2 SAAADI come from the germline V gene. The germline V and J ends were trimmed by 5 bases and 4 bases, with 17 bases remaining between them. Here the CDR3 reads CASSQTTGFSYGYTF. For the CDR3, the DNA is TGCGCCAGCAGTCAAACCACGGGGTTTTCCTATGGCTACACCTTC.

The chain couples TRBV30 to TRBJ1-1; the D is unclear. CDR3 size: 14 residues. V lost 0 bases to trimming and J lost 1 base, with 9 bases between them. Germline loops: CDR1 GTSNPN, CDR2 SVGIG (reference sequence). CDR3 in amino acids: CAWSVLQGNTEAFF. The CDR3 nucleotides are TGTGCCTGGAGTGTACTTCAAGGGAACACTGAAGCTTTCTTT.

The V call is TRBV6-6, the J call TRBJ1-3, with D unclear. V was cut by 0 bases and J by 9 bases, with 15 bases left in between. This CDR3 has 15 residues. In germline, CDR1 is MNHNY, CDR2 SVGAGI (reference sequence). Here the CDR3 reads CASSYSAERGGTIYF. As DNA, the CDR3 is TGTGCCAGCAGTTACTCGGCCGAGCGCGGCGGCACCATATATTTT.

The chain combines TRBV7-6 with TRBJ2-3; 10 bases map to TRBD1. Losses at the gene ends were 5 bases for V and 3 bases for J; bases not matched to a gene: 11. CDR3 length: 17 amino acids. Germline CDR1 and CDR2: SGHVS and FNYEAQ. The CDR3 region has the DNA TGTGCCAGCAGCCAATACCCCGGGACAGGGGAAACAGATACGCAGTATTTT. Translating it yields CASSQYPGTGETDTQYF.

This clone was recorded once. The chain carries TRBV19 and TRBJ2-7; D tentatively fits TRBD1 or TRBD2 (5 bases each). Germline CDR1 and CDR2: LNHDA and SQIVND (reference sequence). The CDR3 sequence is 14 residues long. V dropped 5 bases and J dropped 4 bases, with 15 bases sitting between them. The CDR3 reads CASSPRDGDYEQYF. The CDR3, as DNA: TGTGCCAGTAGTCCCCGGGACGGAGATTACGAGCAGTACTTC. Using reference TRBV19 and TRBJ2-7 for the parts outside the CDR3, the full variable domain is DGGITQSPKYLFRKEGQNVTLSCEQNLNHDAMYWYRQDPGQGLRLIYYSQIVNDFQKGDIAEGYSVSREKKESFPLTVTSAQKNPTAFYLCASSPRDGDYEQYFGPGTRLTVT.

In its sample, this clone was seen once. This chain links TRBV9 with TRBJ2-1, with 11 bases fitting TRBD2. The CDR3 has 16 amino acids. The germline CDR1 and CDR2 sequences are SGDLS and YYNGEE. J gave up 4 bases and V 4 bases, and 7 bases lay outside the gene matches. The DNA for the CDR3 is TGTGCCAGCAGCCTTTCCGGGACTAGCGGTTACAATGAGCAGTTCTTC. This codes for CASSLSGTSGYNEQFF.

The chain couples TRBV19 to TRBJ2-7, with TRBD2 matching over 14 bases. The CDR3 consists of 13 residues. Germline CDR1 reads LNHDA; CDR2 reads SQIVND (reference sequence). With V trimmed by 9 bases and J by 6 bases, 4 bases remained unmatched. The CDR3, as DNA: TGTGCCAGCGGGACTAGCGGGAGTGCCGAGCAGTACTTC. This gives the protein CASGTSGSAEQYF.

This chain connects TRBV27 to TRBJ1-1, with D unclear. There are 13 residues in the CDR3. The V end was cut by 1 base, the J end by 4 bases, with 7 bases between. CDR1 and CDR2 from the germline V gene are MNHEY and SMNVEV (reference sequence). CDR3 residues: CASSLFSGTEAFF. In DNA form, the CDR3 reads TGTGCCAGCAGTTTATTCTCGGGCACTGAAGCTTTCTTT.

This sequence joins TRBV6-5 and TRBJ2-5, with D possibly matching TRBD2 (6 bases). Trimming took 6 bases from V and 4 from J, leaving 18 bases between them. CDR1 and CDR2 (germline): MNHEY, SVGAGI. This CDR3 is built from 15 residues. CDR3 sequence reads: CASRVRPSGRETQYF. The CDR3 region has the DNA TGTGCCAGCAGAGTTCGCCCCTCCGGGAGAGAGACCCAGTACTTC.

The V and J genes are TRBV18 and TRBJ1-1, with D possibly TRBD1 on 6 matching bases. Germline CDR1 is KGHSH and CDR2 is LQKENI. Trimming removed 5 bases from V and 8 bases from J, with 15 bases in between. The CDR3 consists of 13 residues. The CDR3 nucleotides are TGTGCCAGCTCAAAAGGGACAAAACAAGAAGCTTTCTTT. Amino acids: CASSKGTKQEAFF.

The chain combines TRBV4-3 with TRBJ1-3; a weak D match, TRBD1 (5 bases). The CDR3 is 17 residues long. Per the germline V gene, CDR1 is LGHNA and CDR2 is YSLEER. The germline V and J ends were trimmed by 0 bases and 4 bases, with 16 bases remaining between them. CDR3 in amino acids: CASSQDAGTARGNTIYF. CDR3 DNA sequence: TGCGCCAGCAGCCAAGATGCAGGGACGGCAAGAGGAAACACCATATATTTT.

The chain has TRBV6-1 and TRBJ2-1, with 9 positions matching TRBD1. Per the germline V gene, CDR1 is MNHNS and CDR2 is SASEGT. This CDR3 has 16 residues. V was clipped by 2 bases and J by 9 bases; unmatched bases: 11. CDR3 DNA sequence: TGTGCCAGCAGTGAAACCGGGACAGGGTCGTTGGGTGAGCAGTTCTTC. Its translation is CASSETGTGSLGEQFF.

The V and J genes are TRBV4-2 and TRBJ2-7; D unresolved. Trimming removed 0 bases from V and 2 bases from J, with 8 bases in between. This CDR3 comprises 14 residues. The germline CDR1 and CDR2 sequences are LGHNA and YNFKEQ. In nucleotides, the CDR3 is TGTGCCAGCAGCCAAGATTACGGACCCTACGAGCAGTACTTC. Protein: CASSQDYGPYEQYF.